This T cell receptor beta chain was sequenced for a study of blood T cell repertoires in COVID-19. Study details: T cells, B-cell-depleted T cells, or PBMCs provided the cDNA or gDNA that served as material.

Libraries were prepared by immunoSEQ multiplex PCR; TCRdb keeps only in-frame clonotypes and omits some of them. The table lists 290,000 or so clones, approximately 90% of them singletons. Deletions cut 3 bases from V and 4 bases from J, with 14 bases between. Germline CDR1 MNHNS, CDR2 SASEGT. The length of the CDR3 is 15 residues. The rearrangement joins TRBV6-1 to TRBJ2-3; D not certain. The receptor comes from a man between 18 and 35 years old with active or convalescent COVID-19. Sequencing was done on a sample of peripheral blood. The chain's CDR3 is CASSDKAVTPDTQYF. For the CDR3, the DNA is TGTGCCAGCAGTGATAAGGCGGTCACCCCAGATACGCAGTATTTT.